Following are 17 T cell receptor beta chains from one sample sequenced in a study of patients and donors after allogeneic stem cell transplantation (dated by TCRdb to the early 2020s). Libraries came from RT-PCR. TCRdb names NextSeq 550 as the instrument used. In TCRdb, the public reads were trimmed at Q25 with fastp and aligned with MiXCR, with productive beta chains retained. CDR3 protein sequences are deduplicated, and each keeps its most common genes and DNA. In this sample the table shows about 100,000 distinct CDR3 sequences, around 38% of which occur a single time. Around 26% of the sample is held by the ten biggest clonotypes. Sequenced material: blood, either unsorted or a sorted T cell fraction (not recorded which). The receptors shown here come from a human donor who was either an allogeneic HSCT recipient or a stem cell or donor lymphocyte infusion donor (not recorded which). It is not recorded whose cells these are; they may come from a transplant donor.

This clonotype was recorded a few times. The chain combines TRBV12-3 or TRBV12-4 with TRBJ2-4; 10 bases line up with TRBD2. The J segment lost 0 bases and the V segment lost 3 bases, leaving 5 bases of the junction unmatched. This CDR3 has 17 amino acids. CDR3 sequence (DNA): TGTGCCAGCAGTTTTGGGCTAGCGGGGGTAGCCAAAAACATTCAGTACTTC. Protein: CASSFGLAGVAKNIQYF.

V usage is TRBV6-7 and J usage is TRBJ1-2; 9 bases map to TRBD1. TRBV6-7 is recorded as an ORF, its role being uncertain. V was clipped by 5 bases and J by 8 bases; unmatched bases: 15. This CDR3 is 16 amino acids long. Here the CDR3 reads CASSARPKQGAVGYTF. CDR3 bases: TGTGCCAGCAGTGCCAGACCTAAACAGGGGGCGGTCGGCTACACCTTC.

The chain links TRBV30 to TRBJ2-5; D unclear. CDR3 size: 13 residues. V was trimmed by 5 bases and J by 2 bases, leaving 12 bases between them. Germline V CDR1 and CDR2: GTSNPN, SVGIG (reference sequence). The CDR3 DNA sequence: TGTGCCTGGGCCCCCGGGCTACAAGAGACCCAGTACTTC. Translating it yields CAWAPGLQETQYF.

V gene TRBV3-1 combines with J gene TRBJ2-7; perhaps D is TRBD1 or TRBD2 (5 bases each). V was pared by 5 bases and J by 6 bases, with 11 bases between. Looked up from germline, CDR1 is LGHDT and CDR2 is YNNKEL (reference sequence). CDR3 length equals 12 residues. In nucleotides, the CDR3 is TGTGCCAGCAGCACAGGTGGGGGCGAGCAGTACTTC. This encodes CASSTGGGEQYF.

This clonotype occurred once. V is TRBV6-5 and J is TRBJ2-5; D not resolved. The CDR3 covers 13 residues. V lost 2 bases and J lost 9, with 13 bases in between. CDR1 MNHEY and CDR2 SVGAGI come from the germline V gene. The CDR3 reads CASSYHQSEAQYF. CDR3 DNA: TGTGCCAGCAGTTACCACCAGAGCGAAGCCCAGTACTTC.

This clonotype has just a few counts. CDR3 in DNA: TGCGCCAGCAGCCGGGACCGACGTAGAGATACGCAGTATTTT. As protein: CASSRDRRRDTQYF. This chain links TRBV4-3 with TRBJ2-3; D might be TRBD1 or TRBD2, each matching 5 bases. This CDR3 is 14 amino acids long. Germline V gene lookup returns CDR1 LGHNA and CDR2 YSLEER. V lost 4 bases to trimming and J lost 5 bases, with 13 bases between them.

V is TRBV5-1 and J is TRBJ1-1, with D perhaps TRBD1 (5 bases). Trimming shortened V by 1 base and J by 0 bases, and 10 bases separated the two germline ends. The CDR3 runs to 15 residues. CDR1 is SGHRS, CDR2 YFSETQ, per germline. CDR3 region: CASSLWGRMNTEAFF. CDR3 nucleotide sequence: TGCGCCAGCAGCTTGTGGGGACGAATGAACACTGAAGCTTTCTTT.

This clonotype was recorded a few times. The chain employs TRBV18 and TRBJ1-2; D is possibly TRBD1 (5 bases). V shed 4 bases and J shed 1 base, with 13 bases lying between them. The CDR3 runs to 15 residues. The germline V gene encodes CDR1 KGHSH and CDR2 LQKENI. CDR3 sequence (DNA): TGTGCCAGCTCACACCGGACACTGTATAACTATGGCTACACCTTC. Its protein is CASSHRTLYNYGYTF.

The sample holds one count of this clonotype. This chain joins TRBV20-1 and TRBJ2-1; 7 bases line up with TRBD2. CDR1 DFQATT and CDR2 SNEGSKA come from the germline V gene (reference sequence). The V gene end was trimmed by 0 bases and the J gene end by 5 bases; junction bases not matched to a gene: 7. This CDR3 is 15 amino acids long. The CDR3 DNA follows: TGCAGTGCTAGAGATTGGCGGGGGTCGGACAATGAGCAGTTCTTC. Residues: CSARDWRGSDNEQFF.

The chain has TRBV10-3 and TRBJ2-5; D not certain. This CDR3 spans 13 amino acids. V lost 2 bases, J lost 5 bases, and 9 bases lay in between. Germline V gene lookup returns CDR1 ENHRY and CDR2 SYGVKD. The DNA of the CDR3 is TGTGCCATCAGTGAGACCGTCCGGGAGACCCAGTACTTC. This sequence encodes CAISETVRETQYF.

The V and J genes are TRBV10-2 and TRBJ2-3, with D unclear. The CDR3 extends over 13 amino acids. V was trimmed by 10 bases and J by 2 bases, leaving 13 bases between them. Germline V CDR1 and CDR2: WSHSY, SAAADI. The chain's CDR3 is CATRKAVTDTQYF. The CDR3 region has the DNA TGCGCCACCCGGAAGGCGGTCACAGATACGCAGTATTTT.

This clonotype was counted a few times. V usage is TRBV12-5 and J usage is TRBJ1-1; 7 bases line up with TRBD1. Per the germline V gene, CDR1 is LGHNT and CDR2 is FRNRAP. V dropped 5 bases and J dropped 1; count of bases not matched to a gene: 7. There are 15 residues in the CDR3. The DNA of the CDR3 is TGTGCTAGTGGTCCCAAACCAGGGGGGAACACTGAAGCTTTCTTT. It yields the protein CASGPKPGGNTEAFF.

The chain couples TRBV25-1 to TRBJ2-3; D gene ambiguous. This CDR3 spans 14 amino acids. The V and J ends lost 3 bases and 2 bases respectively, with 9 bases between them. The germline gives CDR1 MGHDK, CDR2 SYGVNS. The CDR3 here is CASSDLDPTDTQYF. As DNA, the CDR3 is TGTGCCAGCAGTGATCTCGATCCCACAGATACGCAGTATTTT.

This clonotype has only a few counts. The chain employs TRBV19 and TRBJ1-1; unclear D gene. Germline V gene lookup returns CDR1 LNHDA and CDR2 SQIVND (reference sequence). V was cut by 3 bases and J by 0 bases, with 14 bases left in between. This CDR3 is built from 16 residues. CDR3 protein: CASSISHSSMNTEAFF. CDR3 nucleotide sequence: TGTGCCAGTAGTATTAGTCACAGTTCGATGAACACTGAAGCTTTCTTT.

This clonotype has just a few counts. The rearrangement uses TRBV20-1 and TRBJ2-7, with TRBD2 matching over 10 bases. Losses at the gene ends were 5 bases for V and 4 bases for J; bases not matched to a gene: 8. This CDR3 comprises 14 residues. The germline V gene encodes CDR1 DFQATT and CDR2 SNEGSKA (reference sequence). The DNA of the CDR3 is TGCAGTGCTCCGGTGGCTAGCGGGAGTTACGAGCAGTACTTC. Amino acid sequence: CSAPVASGSYEQYF.

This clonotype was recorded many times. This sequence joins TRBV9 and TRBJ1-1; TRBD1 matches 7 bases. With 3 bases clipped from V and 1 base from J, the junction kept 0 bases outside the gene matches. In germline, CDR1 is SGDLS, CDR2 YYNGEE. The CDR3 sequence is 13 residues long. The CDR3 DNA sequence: TGTGCCAGCAGCGGACAGGGGAACACTGAAGCTTTCTTT. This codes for CASSGQGNTEAFF. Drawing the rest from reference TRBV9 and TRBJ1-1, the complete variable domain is DSGVTQTPKHLITATGQRVTLRCSPRSGDLSVYWYQQSLDQGLQFLIQYYNGEERAKGNILERFSAQQFPDLHSELNLSSLELGDSALYFCASSGQGNTEAFFGQGTRLTVV.

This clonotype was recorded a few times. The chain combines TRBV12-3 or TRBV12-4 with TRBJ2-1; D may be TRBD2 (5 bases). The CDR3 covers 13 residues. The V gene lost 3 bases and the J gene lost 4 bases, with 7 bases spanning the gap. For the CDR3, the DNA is TGTGCCAGCAGTTTTCTAGCTTACAATGAGCAGTTCTTC. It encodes CASSFLAYNEQFF.